This record looks at one TCR beta chain sequence and its context. How the authors handled the data: Amplification with reference gene primers provided the estimates of nucleated cell counts. Generated by immunoSEQ multiplex PCR, the TCRdb table keeps only in-frame clones and is missing some. D and trimming come from the DNA, and the V and J calls and clone size come from that table. The sample holds around 190,000 clones, approximately 80% seen once. This entry comes from a study of blood T cell repertoires in COVID-19. In the study overall: Material from acute and convalescent COVID-19 was sourced from the United States, Italy and Spain. The cDNA or gDNA used as material had been derived from T cells, B-cell-depleted T cells, or PBMCs.

Germline V gene data show CDR1 as LGHNA and CDR2 as YNFKEQ. CDR3 size: 14 residues. Trimming left V 1 base short and J 3 bases short, with 7 bases between. The V and J genes are TRBV4-2 and TRBJ1-3; no firm D call. This clonotype was obtained from a human donor in a cohort sampled during active COVID-19. The material sequenced was peripheral blood. DNA of the CDR3: TGTGCCAGCAGCCAAGTTGGCGGTGGAAACACCATATATTTT. Residues: CASSQVGGGNTIYF.